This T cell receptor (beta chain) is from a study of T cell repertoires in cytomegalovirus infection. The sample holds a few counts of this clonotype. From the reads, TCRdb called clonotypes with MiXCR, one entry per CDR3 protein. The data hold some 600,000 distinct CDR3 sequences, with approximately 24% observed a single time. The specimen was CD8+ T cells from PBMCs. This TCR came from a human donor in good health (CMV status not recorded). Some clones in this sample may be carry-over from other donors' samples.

This chain's CDR3 is CSARVAFYGYTF. In DNA form, the CDR3 reads TGCAGTGCTAGAGTGGCTTTCTATGGCTACACCTTC. The chain couples TRBV20-1 to TRBJ1-2; D unclear. The CDR3 length is 12 residues. Trimming left V 1 base short and J 4 bases short, with 7 bases between. Germline V gene lookup returns CDR1 DFQATT and CDR2 SNEGSKA (reference sequence).